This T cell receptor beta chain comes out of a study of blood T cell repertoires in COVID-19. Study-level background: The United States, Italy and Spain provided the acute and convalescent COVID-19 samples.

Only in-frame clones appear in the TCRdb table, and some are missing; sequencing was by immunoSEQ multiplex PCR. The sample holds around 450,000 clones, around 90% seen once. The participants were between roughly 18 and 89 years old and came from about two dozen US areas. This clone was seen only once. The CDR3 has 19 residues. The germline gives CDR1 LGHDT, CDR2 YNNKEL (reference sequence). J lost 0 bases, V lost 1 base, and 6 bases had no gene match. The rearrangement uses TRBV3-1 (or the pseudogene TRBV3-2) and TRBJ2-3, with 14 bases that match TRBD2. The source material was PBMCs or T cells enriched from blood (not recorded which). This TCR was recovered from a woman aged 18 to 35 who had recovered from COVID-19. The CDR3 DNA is TGTGCCAGCAGCCAAGTCGGGACTAGCGGGGGCACTAGCACAGATACGCAGTATTTT. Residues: CASSQVGTSGGTSTDTQYF.